One T cell receptor (beta chain) is described in this entry. Its target is not known. These data belong to a study of Ad26.COV2.S vaccination and SARS-CoV-2 variants. On the study more broadly: Intramuscular Ad26.COV2.S doses were given once or twice, 56 days apart.

Treatment given: 15 to 20 received Ad26.COV2.S at low or high dose, single or two shots; 5 received placebo; per-sample allocation not given. Day 63 after the first vaccine or placebo injection was the time point for sampling. At a Boston site, the person donating was an adult of 18-55 years. Assay: immunoSEQ multiplex PCR; the TCRdb copy retains only in-frame clones and omits some. The sample includes 440,000 or so clones, 92% seen only once; the top ten take roughly 1.7%. Overall study findings and caveats: Spike-specific TCR breadth was greater in vaccine than placebo recipients. In vaccinated individuals, spike-specific CD8+ and CD4+ T cell responses reportedly displayed substantial breadth.

The CDR3 totals 15 residues. Germline V CDR1 and CDR2: SGHNT, YENEEA. V was pared by 1 base and J by 0 bases, with 7 bases between. The input for sequencing was peripheral blood, taken in a trial of Ad26.COV2.S vaccine versus placebo. The rearrangement joins TRBV11-3 to TRBJ2-1; D unclear. The sequence derives from a person between 18 and 65 years old who received the Ad26.COV2.S COVID-19 vaccine or a placebo. CDR3 amino acids: CASSLGRSSYNEQFF. CDR3 bases: TGTGCCAGCAGCTTAGGCAGAAGCTCCTACAATGAGCAGTTCTTC.